The 31 T cell receptor beta chains below come from one sample, sequenced in a study of post-analysis software for immune sequencing data. Study results and caveats: With TRBV5-6, TRBV5-1 and TRBV20-1 included, about five TRBV segments were more frequent in patients than in controls.

For these TCRs, the target antigens are not known. cDNA libraries for TCR beta contained unique molecular identifiers. TCRdb reprocessed the PCR reads with MiXCR, giving one entry per CDR3 protein. The sample holds about 460,000 distinct CDR3 sequences, 40% to 55% seen once. The sample comprised blood. The origin of the receptors is a girl between 5 and 17 years old with multiple sclerosis.

This clonotype was counted only a few times. J is TRBJ2-1 and V is TRBV12-3 or TRBV12-4; 10 positions match TRBD2. V trimming: 6 bases; J trimming: 8 bases; junction bases outside the gene matches: 7. CDR3 size: 14 residues. Here the CDR3 reads CASRSGRASHEQFF. The CDR3 DNA reads as TGTGCCAGCAGGAGCGGGAGGGCCTCACATGAGCAGTTCTTC.

This clonotype appeared a single time. The junction differs from germline at one of its ends, possibly a read error. V is TRBV28 and J is TRBJ2-7; unclear D gene. This CDR3 region has 16 residues. Germline assignment: CDR1 MDHEN and CDR2 SYDVKM. The DNA for the CDR3 is TGTGCCGGCAGTTTCCTTGTGGACCATCAAACCTACGAGCAGTACTTC. It codes for CAGSFLVDHQTYEQYF.

This sequence joins TRBV2 and TRBJ2-5, with 9 nucleotides matching TRBD1. V gave up 5 bases and J gave up 5 bases; unmatched junction bases: 9. The CDR3 spans 15 residues. Germline lookup yields CDR1 SNHLY and CDR2 FYNNEI. The CDR3 loop is CASSLQGQGRETQYF. The CDR3, as DNA: TGTGCCAGCAGTCTCCAGGGACAGGGTAGGGAGACCCAGTACTTC.

The CDR3 protein is CASSLESGNTIYF. In nucleotides, the CDR3 is TGTGCCAGCAGTTTAGAGTCTGGAAACACCATATATTTT. V and J are TRBV12-3 or TRBV12-4 and TRBJ1-3; no reliable D call. Trimming left V 1 base short and J 1 base short, with 2 bases between. CDR3 length equals 13 residues.

This clonotype was seen a few times. J is TRBJ2-7 and V is TRBV6-1; D unclear. Germline-derived CDR1 and CDR2 are MNHNS and SASEGT. The CDR3 runs to 16 residues. V was clipped by 10 bases and J by 0 bases, with 22 bases between them. This CDR3 reads CATLRAISVSSYEQYF. The CDR3 DNA is TGTGCCACCCTAAGAGCTATATCAGTGAGCTCCTACGAGCAGTACTTC.

This chain joins TRBV10-3 and TRBJ2-7; D is perhaps TRBD1 or TRBD2 (5 bases each). Germline lookup yields CDR1 ENHRY and CDR2 SYGVKD. Trimming pared 0 bases from V and 1 base from J, leaving 19 bases between. The length of the CDR3 is 18 residues. The CDR3 DNA sequence: TGTGCCATCAGTGAGTCAGGGCTCAACGGGGCGACATCCTACGAGCAGTACTTC. This translates into CAISESGLNGATSYEQYF.

In its sample, this clonotype was seen a few times. The chain joins TRBV10-3 to TRBJ2-6, with TRBD1 matching 9 bases. The V gene's germline CDR1 is ENHRY and CDR2 SYGVKD. The V gene end was trimmed by 8 bases and the J gene end by 4 bases; junction bases not matched to a gene: 6. The CDR3 extends over 15 amino acids. DNA for the CDR3: TGTGCCATCCAACAGGGGGCGGAAGGGGCCAACGTCCTGACTTTC. This encodes CAIQQGAEGANVLTF.

In this sample, this clonotype turned up a few times. The chain uses TRBV20-1 and TRBJ2-7, with 9 nucleotides matching TRBD2. The CDR3 covers 14 residues. The germline V gene encodes CDR1 DFQATT and CDR2 SNEGSKA (reference sequence). V dropped 2 bases and J dropped 5; count of bases not matched to a gene: 7. The CDR3 DNA reads TGCAGTGCTAGATTGGTAGCGGGAGCACACGAGCAGTACTTC. It codes for CSARLVAGAHEQYF.

CDR3 sequence: CASSFIKGRQGGYGYTF. The CDR3 nucleotides read TGCGCCAGCAGCTTCATTAAGGGTCGGCAGGGAGGCTATGGCTACACCTTC. The chain uses TRBV5-1 and TRBJ1-2; perhaps TRBD1 as D (5 bases). The CDR3 runs 17 residues. Trimming cost V 2 bases and J 4 bases, with 21 bases left between them. From germline, CDR1 is SGHRS and CDR2 YFSETQ.

This clonotype was seen a few times. In DNA, the CDR3 is TGTGCCAGCAGTCCCGGTTCGCTCAGGAGCAATCAGCCCCAGCATTTT. Protein product: CASSPGSLRSNQPQHF. The chain links TRBV12-3 or TRBV12-4 to TRBJ1-5, with D unresolved. V was clipped by 5 bases and J by 1 base, with 15 bases between them. CDR3 length equals 16 residues.

V gene TRBV20-1 combines with J gene TRBJ2-1, with D possibly TRBD2 on 5 matching bases. Per the germline V gene, CDR1 is DFQATT and CDR2 is SNEGSKA (reference sequence). With 5 bases removed from V and 8 bases from J, the gap between germline ends came to 13 bases. The CDR3 covers 12 residues. This CDR3 reads CSALGEYDEQFF. In DNA, the CDR3 is TGCAGTGCTCTCGGGGAGTACGATGAGCAGTTCTTC.

The chain links TRBV5-6 to TRBJ2-5, with D perhaps TRBD1 (5 bases). CDR3 length equals 17 residues. From germline, CDR1 is SGHDT and CDR2 YYEEEE. Between the trimmed V and J ends, which lost 0 bases and 7 bases, there was a span of 22 bases. CDR3 loop: CASSLEAAGYRSRTQYF. CDR3 bases: TGTGCCAGCAGCTTGGAGGCGGCAGGGTACCGGAGTAGGACCCAGTACTTC.

The genes are TRBV11-2 and TRBJ2-5; perhaps TRBD2 as D (6 bases). The V end lost 3 bases, the J end lost 1 base, and 9 bases lay between the germline ends. Germline CDR1 SGHAT, CDR2 FQNNGV. This CDR3 comprises 14 residues. The CDR3 is CASSFERVQETQYF. CDR3 sequence (DNA): TGTGCCAGCAGCTTCGAGCGGGTCCAAGAGACCCAGTACTTC.

The sample holds a few counts of this clonotype. The rearrangement joins TRBV27 to TRBJ1-2; D perhaps matches TRBD1 (6 bases). The CDR3 is made up of 14 amino acids. V shed 8 bases and J shed 4 bases, with 17 bases lying between them. CDR1 is MNHEY and CDR2 is SMNVEV in the germline V gene (reference sequence). CDR3 nucleotide sequence: TGTGCCAGCGGTTCGGGACAACCCGGCTATGGCTACACCTTC. Translated, it gives CASGSGQPGYGYTF.

This clonotype was detected a few times. The chain links TRBV2 to TRBJ2-7; D perhaps matches TRBD2 (5 bases). This CDR3 is built from 12 residues. V was clipped by 5 bases and J by 6 bases, with 11 bases between them. Germline lookup yields CDR1 SNHLY and CDR2 FYNNEI. The CDR3 reads CASSQTRSEQYF. CDR3 DNA sequence: TGTGCCAGCAGTCAAACTAGGTCCGAGCAGTACTTC.

The chain has TRBV10-2 and TRBJ1-1; no definite D call. The germline V gene encodes CDR1 WSHSY and CDR2 SAAADI. The CDR3 length is 12 residues. V was trimmed by 4 bases and J by 5 bases, leaving 8 bases between them. CDR3 DNA sequence: TGCGCCAGCAGTGTACTAAGGACTGAAGCTTTCTTT. This translates into CASSVLRTEAFF.

This clonotype occurred a few times. The rearrangement uses TRBV3-1 and TRBJ2-7; 13 bases map to TRBD2. V gave up 1 base and J gave up 4 bases; unmatched junction bases: 10. The CDR3 totals 18 residues. CDR1 and CDR2 from the germline V gene are LGHDT and YNNKEL (reference sequence). This CDR3 reads CASSQGRGLAGAAYEQYF. The CDR3 DNA sequence: TGTGCCAGCAGCCAAGGCCGAGGACTAGCGGGAGCCGCATACGAGCAGTACTTC.

The V call is TRBV7-3, the J call TRBJ2-1, with D maybe TRBD1 (6 bases). With 2 bases removed from V and 8 bases from J, the gap between germline ends came to 22 bases. Germline values: CDR1 SGHTA, CDR2 FQGTGA. The CDR3 has 17 residues. For the CDR3, the DNA is TGTGCCAGCAGCTTATCTAGCTCAGGGGTAGTGGGCTATGAGCAGTTCTTC. Translating gives CASSLSSSGVVGYEQFF.

This sequence joins TRBV20-1 and TRBJ2-2; 12 nucleotides match TRBD2. The J segment lost 5 bases and the V segment lost 6 bases, leaving 7 bases of the junction unmatched. The CDR3 is made up of 15 amino acids. Germline CDR1 and CDR2: DFQATT and SNEGSKA (reference sequence). In DNA, the CDR3 is TGCAGTGCCTTGACTAGCGGGAGAGAAACCGGGGAGCTGTTTTTT. This translates into CSALTSGRETGELFF.

A remark on this clonotype: One base away lies a much larger clone, so this may be a sequencing read error. The chain carries TRBV5-5 and TRBJ2-6; D gene uncertain. Germline V lookup: CDR1 SGHKS, CDR2 YYEKEE (reference sequence). The CDR3 spans 14 residues. The CDR3 DNA follows: TGTGTCAGCAGCTTGGGTTCTGGGGCCAACGTCCTGACTTTC. This sequence encodes CVSSLGSGANVLTF.

This clonotype has more than one count but fewer than ten. The V and J genes are TRBV29-1 and TRBJ1-4; perhaps TRBD1 as D (6 bases). V was clipped by 4 bases and J by 5 bases, with 11 bases between them. CDR1 SQVTM and CDR2 ANQGSEA come from the germline V gene. The CDR3 loop spans 13 amino acids. CDR3: CSVVTGINEKLFF. The CDR3 region has the DNA TGCAGCGTTGTCACAGGGATAAATGAAAAACTGTTTTTT.

V usage is TRBV27 and J usage is TRBJ2-5, with 7 bases identical to TRBD2. J gave up 5 bases and V 8 bases, and 5 bases lay outside the gene matches. CDR3 length: 12 amino acids. Germline V CDR1 and CDR2: MNHEY, SMNVEV (reference sequence). This CDR3 is CASGRAWETQYF. Here the CDR3 DNA reads TGTGCCAGCGGGAGGGCCTGGGAGACCCAGTACTTC.

The rearrangement joins TRBV7-9 to TRBJ2-5; D gene unclear. The DNA matches TRBJ2-7 better at its end, which makes the J call doubtful. Germline values: CDR1 SEHNR, CDR2 FQNEAQ (reference sequence). The CDR3 totals 11 residues. Written as DNA, the CDR3 is TGTGCCAGCAGCTCGGTTGGCGAGCAGTACTTC. Translating it yields CASSSVGEQYF.

This clonotype came up a few times. V is TRBV27 and J is TRBJ2-1; D is perhaps TRBD1 (7 bases). Per the germline V gene, CDR1 is MNHEY and CDR2 is SMNVEV (reference sequence). The germline V and J ends were trimmed by 2 bases and 7 bases, with 24 bases remaining between them. The CDR3 extends over 18 amino acids. CDR3 region: CASSLHQGGGLVGNEQFF. Written as DNA, the CDR3 is TGTGCCAGCAGTTTACACCAGGGGGGTGGCCTCGTAGGGAATGAGCAGTTCTTC.

V and J are TRBV7-9 and TRBJ2-7; a weak D match, TRBD2 (6 bases). The V gene lost 5 bases and the J gene lost 0 bases, with 17 bases spanning the gap. The germline gives CDR1 SEHNR, CDR2 FQNEAQ (reference sequence). The CDR3 covers 16 residues. The CDR3 coding sequence is TGTGCCAGCAGCACCTTGACAGCCGGGAGCTCCTACGAGCAGTACTTC. Its translation: CASSTLTAGSSYEQYF.

The chain links TRBV7-3 to TRBJ2-6; D uncertain. V lost 3 bases and J lost 4, with 22 bases in between. The CDR3 spans 19 residues. Per the germline V gene, CDR1 is SGHTA and CDR2 is FQGTGA. The CDR3 spells CASSFNVGGEPEGANVLTF. The CDR3 region has the DNA TGTGCCAGCAGCTTTAACGTGGGTGGAGAGCCCGAGGGGGCCAACGTCCTGACTTTC.

The rearrangement joins TRBV7-3 to TRBJ2-3; D gene ambiguous. With 6 bases removed from V and 3 bases from J, the gap between germline ends came to 13 bases. The CDR3 is 14 residues long. From germline, CDR1 is SGHTA and CDR2 FQGTGA. Written as DNA, the CDR3 is TGTGCCAGCAGTCTAGTGTGGGGTACAGATACGCAGTATTTT. Protein sequence: CASSLVWGTDTQYF.

This clonotype turned up a few times. The CDR3 protein is CASRNRDRGSDTQYF. In DNA, the CDR3 is TGCGCCAGCAGAAACCGGGACAGGGGGTCGGATACGCAGTATTTT. The chain carries TRBV4-1 and TRBJ2-3, with TRBD1 matching over 11 bases. The CDR3 totals 15 residues. Germline V gene lookup returns CDR1 MGHRA and CDR2 YSYEKL. With V trimmed by 6 bases and J by 6 bases, 8 bases remained unmatched.

The CDR3, as DNA: TGTGCCAGCCCCATCGGCCCGGGACACAACTCTGGAAACACCATATATTTT. Amino acids: CASPIGPGHNSGNTIYF. The V call is TRBV27, the J call TRBJ1-3, with TRBD1 as a possible D gene (6 bases). Deletions cut 8 bases from V and 0 bases from J, with 20 bases between. The CDR3 is 17 amino acids. Germline V gene sequence: CDR1 MNHEY, CDR2 SMNVEV (reference sequence).

This chain joins TRBV20-1 and TRBJ2-1; D may be TRBD1 or TRBD2 (6 bases each). V lost 0 bases and J lost 2, with 11 bases in between. Germline CDR1 is DFQATT and CDR2 is SNEGSKA (reference sequence). The CDR3 runs to 15 residues. This chain's CDR3 is CSARDRGAAYNEQFF. In DNA, the CDR3 is TGCAGTGCTAGAGATAGGGGGGCTGCCTACAATGAGCAGTTCTTC.

The rearrangement links TRBV29-1 to TRBJ2-3; TRBD2 matches at 15 bases. Trimming took 4 bases from V and 0 from J; bases not matched to a gene: 11. The CDR3 consists of 19 residues. Germline CDR1 and CDR2: SQVTM and ANQGSEA. CDR3 DNA: TGCAGCGTTGCGTCGATTGGACTAGCGGGAGGGCGTAGCACAGATACGCAGTATTTT. Its translation: CSVASIGLAGGRSTDTQYF.